This T cell receptor (beta chain) came from a study of neurological immune-mediated disorders. The cDNA was produced through 5'RACE with 10-nucleotide random UMIs. TCRdb re-called the 5' RACE reads with MiXCR, one entry per CDR3 protein. In the table there are 69,000 or so distinct CDR3 sequences, about 5.1% of which are singletons. The table lists this clonotype with many counts. V lost 6 bases, J lost 5 bases, and 4 bases stayed unmatched. The CDR3 covers 14 residues. The J gene is TRBJ2-2, the V gene TRBV12-3 or TRBV12-4, with TRBD1 matching over 9 bases. The origin of this receptor is a woman in her 70s with multiple sclerosis. Sequenced: PBMCs. This chain's CDR3 is CASSTGGRTGELFF. The CDR3 bases are TGTGCCAGCAGCACAGGGGGCCGGACCGGGGAGCTGTTTTTT.